This T cell receptor beta chain was recorded in a study of cytomegalovirus exposure and HLA in healthy donors. Whole-study findings and limits: According to an earlier analysis, most TCR beta V segments yielded productive rearrangements about 87% or about 30% of the time. There were about 160 TCR beta chains listed as cytomegalovirus-associated. As confirmed in vitro, a few CMV-associated chains were specific for CMV antigens.

Primers for the PCR totalled 60 Vbeta and 13 Jbeta. Measured with immunoSEQ multiplex PCR; TCRdb has only the in-frame clones, and not every one. The sample has over 110,000 clones, under 90% seen once. About this clone: Its antigen is undetermined.

V lost 7 bases, J lost 8 bases, and 17 bases lay in between. Germline loops: CDR1 MNHNY, CDR2 SVGAGI (reference sequence). The CDR3 has 14 amino acids. The sample comprised PBMCs. This sequence originates from a male donor in good health and CMV-seronegative. The rearrangement uses TRBV6-6 and TRBJ1-4; tentative D call: TRBD1 (6 bases). DNA of the CDR3: TGTGCCAGCACCCAAGGGGGGGAAGAAGAAAAACTGTTTTTT. Protein: CASTQGGEEEKLFF.